This passage covers 12 T cell receptor beta chains from one sample sequenced in a study of CD8+ T cells in alopecia areata. It was cDNA, reverse transcribed from extracted RNA, that served as the sequencing template. Method: immunoSEQ multiplex PCR; TCRdb's copy keeps in-frame clones and lacks some. Of approximately 150,000 clones listed, 80% to 90% are singletons. Sequenced here: CD8+ T cells sorted from blood, sampled at week 0. These receptors originate from a human donor with alopecia areata.

The chain has TRBV7-6 and TRBJ2-1; D may be TRBD1 or TRBD2 (5 bases each). The V end lost 1 base, the J end lost 3 bases, and 13 bases lay between the germline ends. The CDR3 extends over 16 amino acids. The germline CDR1 and CDR2 sequences are SGHVS and FNYEAQ. This CDR3 reads CASSLGGATLYNEQFF. DNA of the CDR3: TGTGCCAGCAGCTTAGGAGGGGCAACCCTCTACAATGAGCAGTTCTTC.

The chain uses TRBV5-1 and TRBJ2-3; D possibly corresponds to TRBD2 (7 bases). V was cut by 1 base and J by 1 base, with 13 bases left in between. Germline assignment: CDR1 SGHRS and CDR2 YFSETQ. There are 16 residues in the CDR3. CDR3 in amino acids: CASSLYGGHRTDTQYF. CDR3 nucleotide sequence: TGCGCCAGCAGCTTGTACGGGGGGCACCGCACAGATACGCAGTATTTT.

By frequency in the sample, this clone is medium-sized (0.01 to 0.1%). This chain uses TRBV7-9 with TRBJ2-7; D perhaps matches TRBD1 (6 bases). The V and J ends lost 5 bases and 2 bases respectively, with 13 bases between them. The CDR3 has 14 amino acids. Germline V lookup: CDR1 SEHNR, CDR2 FQNEAQ (reference sequence). As DNA, the CDR3 is TGTGCCAGCAGCCCGCGACAGGCCCCCTACGAGCAGTACTTC. It yields the protein CASSPRQAPYEQYF.

V usage is TRBV9 and J usage is TRBJ2-4, with 10 bases fitting TRBD1. The CDR3 covers 17 residues. Looked up from germline, CDR1 is SGDLS and CDR2 is YYNGEE. After removal of 3 bases from V and 1 base from J, the junction contained 7 bases not matched to a gene. The CDR3, as DNA: TGTGCCAGCAGCGCCAACCCGGGACAGGGGGCCAAAAACATTCAGTACTTC. This translates into CASSANPGQGAKNIQYF.

The chain carries TRBV30 and TRBJ2-1, with 7 bases that match TRBD2. After removal of 2 bases from V and 8 bases from J, the junction contained 6 bases not matched to a gene. The CDR3 spans 13 residues. CDR1 is GTSNPN, CDR2 SVGIG, per germline (reference sequence). CDR3 DNA: TGTGCCTGGAGTAGCCCCACTAGCGATGAGCAGTTCTTC. It translates to CAWSSPTSDEQFF.

This sequence joins TRBV14 and TRBJ2-2; TRBD1 matches at 8 bases. The V gene's germline CDR1 is SGHDN and CDR2 FVKESK. The CDR3 covers 15 residues. The V gene end was trimmed by 4 bases and the J gene end by 5 bases; junction bases not matched to a gene: 6. CDR3 residues: CASSPWTGRTGELFF. The CDR3 bases are TGTGCCAGCAGCCCTTGGACAGGGCGAACCGGGGAGCTGTTTTTT.

This chain's CDR3 is CASSSYSYEQYF. The DNA for the CDR3 is TGTGCCAGCAGCTCATACAGCTACGAGCAGTACTTC. V is TRBV11-2 and J is TRBJ2-7; D unclear. Germline V lookup: CDR1 SGHAT, CDR2 FQNNGV. V shed 4 bases and J shed 3 bases, with 7 bases lying between them. The CDR3 totals 12 residues. Full variable domain (rest looked up from reference TRBV11-2 and TRBJ2-7): EAGVAQSPRYKIIEKRQSVAFWCNPISGHATLYWYQQILGQGPKLLIQFQNNGVVDDSQLPKDRFSAERLKGVDSTLKIQPAKLEDSAVYLCASSSYSYEQYFGPGTRLTVT.

The chain combines TRBV5-4 with TRBJ2-3, with 7 bases matching TRBD2. The CDR3 spans 15 residues. Germline V lookup: CDR1 SGHNT, CDR2 YYREEE (reference sequence). Trimming took 4 bases from V and 5 from J; bases not matched to a gene: 10. CDR3 sequence: CASSGGTLAVDTQYF. For the CDR3, the DNA is TGTGCCAGCAGCGGCGGGACCCTAGCGGTAGATACGCAGTATTTT.

In DNA form, the CDR3 reads TGTGCCAGCAGAGGATCTAGCGGGAGAGCATGGGAGCAGTACTTC. Its translation is CASRGSSGRAWEQYF. This chain uses TRBV2 with TRBJ2-7, with 10 bases identical to TRBD2. The CDR3 length is 15 residues. Germline V gene data show CDR1 as SNHLY and CDR2 as FYNNEI. The V and J ends lost 6 bases and 7 bases, in that order; junction bases with no gene match: 12.

The V gene is TRBV11-2, the J gene TRBJ2-7; TRBD1 aligns across 8 bases. The CDR3 spans 14 residues. J gave up 1 base and V 6 bases, and 5 bases lay outside the gene matches. Germline V gene sequence: CDR1 SGHAT, CDR2 FQNNGV. The CDR3 loop reads CASRMTGESYEQYF. The CDR3 DNA sequence: TGTGCCAGCAGGATGACAGGGGAGTCCTACGAGCAGTACTTC.

The chain is built from TRBV10-2 and TRBJ2-1; 7 bases align to TRBD1. After removal of 6 bases from V and 0 bases from J, the junction contained 2 bases not matched to a gene. The CDR3 spans 14 residues. Germline V gives CDR1 WSHSY, CDR2 SAAADI. In DNA form, the CDR3 reads TGCGCCAGCAGCACAGGGGCCTCCTACAATGAGCAGTTCTTC. Translated, it gives CASSTGASYNEQFF.

V is TRBV7-8 and J is TRBJ2-1; 9 positions agree with TRBD2. Per germline, CDR1 SGHVS and CDR2 FQNEAQ. After removal of 1 base from V and 0 bases from J, the junction contained 4 bases not matched to a gene. The CDR3 has 17 amino acids. The CDR3 loop reads CASSLGGTSSSYNEQFF. The CDR3 DNA sequence: TGTGCCAGCAGCTTAGGGGGGACTAGCTCCTCCTACAATGAGCAGTTCTTC.